This entry is about one TCR beta chain. This entry comes from a study of T cell changes during pregnancy in multiple sclerosis. CDR3 size: 18 residues. CDR1 and CDR2 (germline): LGHNA, YNFKEQ. The ends lost 0 bases at V and 4 bases at J; junction bases unmatched: 10. This table comes from immunoSEQ multiplex PCR, and its TCRdb copy is limited to in-frame clones, with some not included. The data contain 40,000 to 55,000 clones, approximately 87% of them singletons. The J gene is TRBJ2-7, the V gene TRBV4-2, with 12 nucleotides matching TRBD2. The sequence was collected from a female donor in good health, enrolled as a control in a pregnancy study. The sample was peripheral blood, taken in the first trimester of pregnancy. CDR3 loop: CASSQDLTTSGSLYEQYF. CDR3 bases: TGTGCCAGCAGCCAAGATTTGACGACTAGCGGGAGTTTATACGAGCAGTACTTC.